This T cell receptor beta chain was profiled in a study of T cell changes during pregnancy in multiple sclerosis. Assay: immunoSEQ multiplex PCR; the TCRdb copy retains only in-frame clones and omits some. Here the sample spans some 77,000 clones, more than 90% being singletons. Germline V gene lookup returns CDR1 LGHNA and CDR2 YSLEER. After removal of 0 bases from V and 6 bases from J, the junction contained 3 bases not matched to a gene. The CDR3 contains 14 residues. This specimen consisted of peripheral blood, obtained in the second trimester of pregnancy. The sequence was obtained from a female donor in good health, enrolled as a control in a pregnancy study. The rearrangement links TRBV4-3 to TRBJ1-1; 8 nucleotides line up with TRBD1. The CDR3 region has the DNA TGCGCCAGCAGCCAAGAGGACAGGGTCGCTGAAGCTTTCTTT. Protein product: CASSQEDRVAEAFF.